A selection of T cell receptor beta chains follows, all from one sample in a study of cytomegalovirus exposure and HLA in healthy donors. The protocol was immunoSEQ multiplex PCR, while the TCRdb copy is restricted to in-frame clones and leaves out a portion. Of about 130,000 clones listed, around 78% are singletons. Sequencing used PBMCs. Receptors originate from a man aged 35 to 55 in good health and CMV-seronegative. CDR3s include the opening cysteine and the closing phenylalanine or tryptophan. A D gene is named only where the DNA matches it firmly. Size tells how often a clone was seen (once, few, many) or the class of an expanded clone, and some rows leave it out.

D gene: TRBD1; V gene: TRBV7-9; clone size: NA; CDR3 length: 14; J gene: TRBJ1-3; CDR3 DNA: TGTGCCAGCAGCCCTGACAGGGGAGGAAACACCATATATTTT; CDR3 protein: CASSPDRGGNTIYF
D gene: NA; V gene: TRBV30; clone size: NA; CDR3 length: 15; J gene: TRBJ2-6; CDR3 DNA: TGTGCCTGGAGTAACGGGATGCCTGGGGCCAACGTCCTGACTTTC; CDR3 protein: CAWSNGMPGANVLTF
D gene: NA; V gene: TRBV4-1; clone size: NA; CDR3 length: 17; J gene: TRBJ2-4; CDR3 DNA: TGCGCCAGCAGTCTACTGGGAGGCAGCCTAGCCAAAAACATTCAGTACTTC; CDR3 protein: CASSLLGGSLAKNIQYF
D gene: NA; V gene: TRBV7-9; clone size: NA; CDR3 length: 13; J gene: TRBJ2-1; CDR3 DNA: TGTGCCAGCAATCCAGGATGGGCCTGGGAGCAGTTCTTC; CDR3 protein: CASNPGWAWEQFF
D gene: TRBD1; V gene: TRBV13; clone size: NA; CDR3 length: 15; J gene: TRBJ1-2; CDR3 DNA: TGTGCCAGCAGCTCCTCCGGGACAGGGTACTATGGCTACACCTTC; CDR3 protein: CASSSSGTGYYGYTF
D gene: TRBD2; V gene: TRBV5-6; clone size: NA; CDR3 length: 16; J gene: TRBJ2-3; CDR3 DNA: TGTGCCAGCAGCTTGCGAAGCGGGAGGGTTACAGATACGCAGTATTTT; CDR3 protein: CASSLRSGRVTDTQYF
D gene: TRBD2; V gene: TRBV19; clone size: NA; CDR3 length: 15; J gene: TRBJ2-7; CDR3 DNA: TGTGCCAGTAGTGTATGGACTAGCGAGGCCTACGAGCAGTACTTC; CDR3 protein: CASSVWTSEAYEQYF
D gene: NA; V gene: TRBV7-2; clone size: NA; CDR3 length: 15; J gene: TRBJ1-2; CDR3 DNA: TGTGCCAGCAGTCCAGACAGGTCCCTAGGGTATGGCTACACCTTC; CDR3 protein: CASSPDRSLGYGYTF
D gene: TRBD2; V gene: TRBV7-2; clone size: NA; CDR3 length: 17; J gene: TRBJ2-2; CDR3 DNA: TGTGCCAGCAGCTTAGTAGGGCGCGGGAGTGGCACCGGGGAGCTGTTTTTT; CDR3 protein: CASSLVGRGSGTGELFF
D gene: NA; V gene: TRBV7-9; clone size: once; CDR3 length: 13; J gene: TRBJ1-2; CDR3 DNA: TGTGCCAGCAGCTTTACAGGGTCCTATGGCTACACCTTC; CDR3 protein: CASSFTGSYGYTF
D gene: TRBD2; V gene: TRBV4-2; clone size: NA; CDR3 length: 16; J gene: TRBJ2-7; CDR3 DNA: TGTGCCAGCAGCCAATCGGGACTAGCGGGAGTCCACGAGCAGTACTTC; CDR3 protein: CASSQSGLAGVHEQYF
D gene: TRBD1; V gene: TRBV7-2; clone size: NA; CDR3 length: 13; J gene: TRBJ2-7; CDR3 DNA: TGTGCCAGCAGCTTAGAACAGGGGGGCGAGCAGTACTTC; CDR3 protein: CASSLEQGGEQYF
D gene: TRBD1; V gene: TRBV6-4; clone size: NA; CDR3 length: 15; J gene: TRBJ2-1; CDR3 DNA: TGTGCCAGCAGTGCTGGACAGGGGGCCATCTATGAGCAGTTCTTC; CDR3 protein: CASSAGQGAIYEQFF
D gene: NA; V gene: TRBV28; clone size: NA; CDR3 length: 15; J gene: TRBJ1-1; CDR3 DNA: TGTGCCAGCAGTTTAGGTGTGAAATGGCACACTGAAGCTTTCTTT; CDR3 protein: CASSLGVKWHTEAFF
D gene: NA; V gene: TRBV6-4; clone size: few; CDR3 length: 15; J gene: TRBJ2-3; CDR3 DNA: TGTGCCAGCAGTGACGCGGGTGGGTCATCAGATACGCAGTATTTT; CDR3 protein: CASSDAGGSSDTQYF
D gene: TRBD1; V gene: TRBV18; clone size: NA; CDR3 length: 14; J gene: TRBJ1-2; CDR3 DNA: TGTGCCAGCTCATCCTCGGACAGGGTGGGCGGCTACACCTTC; CDR3 protein: CASSSSDRVGGYTF
D gene: NA; V gene: TRBV7-2; clone size: NA; CDR3 length: 14; J gene: TRBJ2-5; CDR3 DNA: TGTGCCAGCAGCTTAGCTGGGCCTAGGGGGACCCAGTACTTC; CDR3 protein: CASSLAGPRGTQYF
D gene: TRBD1; V gene: TRBV5-4; clone size: NA; CDR3 length: 14; J gene: TRBJ2-7; CDR3 DNA: TGTGCCAGCAGCTTAAACAGGGGGAGCTACGAGCAGTACTTC; CDR3 protein: CASSLNRGSYEQYF
D gene: NA; V gene: TRBV10-3; clone size: NA; CDR3 length: 12; J gene: TRBJ2-7; CDR3 DNA: TGTGCCATCAGTGAGTCGAGGGTCGAGCAGTACTTC; CDR3 protein: CAISESRVEQYF
D gene: TRBD1; V gene: TRBV29-1; clone size: few; CDR3 length: 13; J gene: TRBJ1-5; CDR3 DNA: TGCAGCGTTGGCCGGGACAGGGACCAGCCCCAGCATTTT; CDR3 protein: CSVGRDRDQPQHF
D gene: TRBD2; V gene: TRBV29-1; clone size: NA; CDR3 length: 18; J gene: TRBJ2-3; CDR3 DNA: TGCAGCGTTGCTGGACTAGCGGGAAACGAATATCGTACAGATACGCAGTATTTT; CDR3 protein: CSVAGLAGNEYRTDTQYF
D gene: NA; V gene: TRBV7-6; clone size: NA; CDR3 length: 16; J gene: TRBJ2-1; CDR3 DNA: TGTGCCAGCAGCTTATATGTTAGCCGCTCCTACAATGAGCAGTTCTTC; CDR3 protein: CASSLYVSRSYNEQFF
D gene: TRBD1; V gene: TRBV6-6; clone size: NA; CDR3 length: 13; J gene: TRBJ2-5; CDR3 DNA: TGTGCCAGCAGGAGGGACAGCCAAGAGACCCAGTACTTC; CDR3 protein: CASRRDSQETQYF
D gene: NA; V gene: TRBV5-8; clone size: NA; CDR3 length: 16; J gene: TRBJ1-5; CDR3 DNA: TGTGCCAGCAGCTTGGGGGCCCAACCTGGCAATCAGCCCCAGCATTTT; CDR3 protein: CASSLGAQPGNQPQHF
D gene: TRBD2; V gene: TRBV14; clone size: NA; CDR3 length: 15; J gene: TRBJ2-7; CDR3 DNA: TGTGCCAGCAGCCAAGATCCCGGACTAGCGAACGAGCAGTACTTC; CDR3 protein: CASSQDPGLANEQYF
D gene: NA; V gene: TRBV5-4; clone size: NA; CDR3 length: 15; J gene: TRBJ1-1; CDR3 DNA: TGTGCCAGCAGCACCCAGACAGCTTTGAACACTGAAGCTTTCTTT; CDR3 protein: CASSTQTALNTEAFF
D gene: NA; V gene: TRBV7-9; clone size: few; CDR3 length: 12; J gene: TRBJ2-1; CDR3 DNA: TGTGCCAGCAGCGGGACACCTTATGAGCAGTTCTTC; CDR3 protein: CASSGTPYEQFF
D gene: TRBD2; V gene: TRBV6-4; clone size: NA; CDR3 length: 18; J gene: TRBJ2-3; CDR3 DNA: TGTGCCAGCAGGGGAAGACTAGCTTCTGACTCTAGCACAGATACGCAGTATTTT; CDR3 protein: CASRGRLASDSSTDTQYF
D gene: TRBD2; V gene: TRBV7-8; clone size: NA; CDR3 length: 16; J gene: TRBJ2-5; CDR3 DNA: TGTGCCAGCAGCTTAGTGGTAGCGGGAGGGGGAGAGACCCAGTACTTC; CDR3 protein: CASSLVVAGGGETQYF
D gene: TRBD2; V gene: TRBV5-5; clone size: NA; CDR3 length: 16; J gene: TRBJ2-2; CDR3 DNA: TGTGCCAGCAGCTTGGGACTAGCGGGAGCGACCGGGGAGCTGTTTTTT; CDR3 protein: CASSLGLAGATGELFF
D gene: NA; V gene: TRBV2; clone size: few; CDR3 length: 12; J gene: TRBJ1-1; CDR3 DNA: TGTGCCAGTACAGCCGGCTACACTGAAGCTTTCTTT; CDR3 protein: CASTAGYTEAFF
D gene: TRBD1; V gene: TRBV5-6; clone size: NA; CDR3 length: 15; J gene: TRBJ1-5; CDR3 DNA: TGTGCCAGCAGCTACTTTGGGACAGGGGTTCAGCCCCAGCATTTT; CDR3 protein: CASSYFGTGVQPQHF
D gene: TRBD2; V gene: TRBV14; clone size: NA; CDR3 length: 17; J gene: TRBJ2-1; CDR3 DNA: TGTGCCAGCAGCCAAGATGATCTGGCGGGGGGTAACAATGAGCAGTTCTTC; CDR3 protein: CASSQDDLAGGNNEQFF
D gene: NA; V gene: TRBV5-1; clone size: once; CDR3 length: 17; J gene: TRBJ1-1; CDR3 DNA: TGCGCCAGCAGCTCCGACCCCGCAGCCTCGGGGAACACTGAAGCTTTCTTT; CDR3 protein: CASSSDPAASGNTEAFF
D gene: NA; V gene: TRBV28; clone size: NA; CDR3 length: 12; J gene: TRBJ1-1; CDR3 DNA: TGTGCCAGCAGGTCCGCAGGGAGGAGAGCTTTCTTT; CDR3 protein: CASRSAGRRAFF
D gene: NA; V gene: TRBV19; clone size: NA; CDR3 length: 16; J gene: TRBJ1-5; CDR3 DNA: TGTGCCAGTAGTTCCTATTTGGACAATCCCAATCAGCCCCAGCATTTT; CDR3 protein: CASSSYLDNPNQPQHF
D gene: NA; V gene: TRBV6-1; clone size: NA; CDR3 length: 13; J gene: TRBJ1-6; CDR3 DNA: TGTGCCAGTACCGGGACATTCGAATCACCCCTCCACTTT; CDR3 protein: CASTGTFESPLHF
D gene: TRBD2; V gene: TRBV2; clone size: NA; CDR3 length: 15; J gene: TRBJ2-1; CDR3 DNA: TGTGCCAGCAGCGCCGGGACTAGCAACTACAATGAGCAGTTCTTC; CDR3 protein: CASSAGTSNYNEQFF
D gene: NA; V gene: TRBV7-2; clone size: NA; CDR3 length: 11; J gene: TRBJ2-1; CDR3 DNA: TGTGCCAGCAGCTCATTTAGGAGTTTGTTCTTC; CDR3 protein: CASSSFRSLFF
D gene: TRBD2; V gene: TRBV27; clone size: NA; CDR3 length: 18; J gene: TRBJ2-3; CDR3 DNA: TGTGCCAGCAGCACACACACCGGACTAGCGGGAGTTCCAGATACGCAGTATTTT; CDR3 protein: CASSTHTGLAGVPDTQYF